The 4 T cell receptor beta chains in this list originate from one sample, sequenced in a study of blood T cell repertoires in COVID-19. TCRdb's table, derived via immunoSEQ multiplex PCR, lists solely in-frame clones and lacks some. In the table there are 200,000 to 250,000 clones, around 83% of which are singletons. Input material: peripheral blood. The origin of the receptors is a woman aged 45-65 years with acute or convalescent COVID-19.

DNA for the CDR3: TGTGCCAGCAGCCGACTAGCGGGCGGGATTAACACCGGGGAGCTGTTTTTT. This translates into CASSRLAGGINTGELFF. The chain links TRBV5-4 to TRBJ2-2; 10 bases match TRBD2. This CDR3 contains 17 residues. Trimming at V came to 4 bases and at J to 2 bases, leaving 8 bases not matched to a gene. CDR1 is SGHNT, CDR2 YYREEE, per germline (reference sequence).

A single count supports this clone. CDR3 sequence: CASSQDRSGVQETQYF. Here the CDR3 DNA reads TGCGCCAGCAGCCAAGATCGCAGCGGGGTCCAAGAGACCCAGTACTTC. The chain carries TRBV4-1 and TRBJ2-5; 7 nucleotides align to TRBD2. V shed 0 bases and J 1 base; nucleotides not matched to a gene: 5. From germline, CDR1 is MGHRA and CDR2 YSYEKL. The CDR3 covers 16 residues.

The J gene is TRBJ1-1, the V gene TRBV23-1, with 8 bases aligning to TRBD1. TRBV23-1 is reported as an ORF; its role is uncertain. V lost 2 bases to trimming and J lost 6 bases; unmatched junction nucleotides: 8. The CDR3 has 15 residues. CDR3 sequence reads: CASSQAPQGAAEAFF. The CDR3 DNA reads as TGCGCCAGCAGTCAAGCCCCTCAGGGGGCAGCTGAAGCTTTCTTT.

The chain joins TRBV4-1 to TRBJ1-1; D is unclear. CDR1 is MGHRA, CDR2 YSYEKL, per germline. V shed 1 base and J shed 2 bases, with 5 bases lying between them. The CDR3 is 13 amino acids. CDR3 in DNA: TGCGCCAGCAGCCAAGCAGTCAACACTGAAGCTTTCTTT. It encodes CASSQAVNTEAFF.